These 31 T cell receptor beta chains came from one sample sequenced in a study of vaccination and CD4 T cells after COVID-19. Noted treatment: approximately nine-day PBMC culture with coronavirus spike peptide pools or control peptides (ViraFEST assay). Antigen specificity for these receptors is unknown. At the Johns Hopkins FTIC core, DNA taken from cultured CD4+ T cells was sequenced by way of the Oncomine TCR Beta short-read assay. From the PCR reads, TCRdb called clonotypes with MiXCR, one entry per CDR3 protein. The table includes 9,000 to 13,000 distinct CDR3 sequences, less than 35% detected once. The sample consisted of CD4+ T cells from blood, cultured in vitro, taken after SARS-CoV-2 vaccination. The receptors come from a human donor who had recovered from COVID-19.

The V call is TRBV6-5, the J call TRBJ1-2, with D possibly being TRBD1 (6 bases). V dropped 0 bases and J dropped 2 bases, with 10 bases sitting between them. The CDR3 covers 15 residues. From germline, CDR1 is MNHEY and CDR2 SVGAGI. The DNA of the CDR3 is TGTGCCAGCAGTTACTCGGGGGACAAGAACTATGGCTACACCTTC. Translating it yields CASSYSGDKNYGYTF.

By proportion, this clonotype is large. This chain uses TRBV6-2 or TRBV6-3 with TRBJ2-1; D gene uncertain. The CDR3 spans 14 residues. Germline CDR1 and CDR2: MNHEY and SVGEGT. Trimming cost V 2 bases and J 0 bases, with 5 bases left between them. This chain's CDR3 is CASSYQSSYNEQFF. The CDR3, as DNA: TGTGCCAGCAGTTACCAGAGCTCCTACAATGAGCAGTTCTTC.

This clonotype was seen a handful of times. J is TRBJ2-1 and V is TRBV6-1; 8 nucleotides agree with TRBD1. J lost 5 bases, V lost 6 bases, and 9 bases had no gene match. The CDR3 totals 15 residues. Germline CDR1 reads MNHNS; CDR2 reads SASEGT. CDR3 in amino acids: CASRADRGRNNEQFF. The CDR3 coding sequence is TGTGCCAGCAGGGCAGACAGGGGCCGGAACAATGAGCAGTTCTTC.

This chain joins TRBV20-1 and TRBJ1-2; a possible D gene is TRBD1 (5 bases). This CDR3 region has 12 residues. The germline CDR1 and CDR2 sequences are DFQATT and SNEGSKA (reference sequence). V was clipped by 6 bases and J by 8 bases, with 16 bases between them. The CDR3 region is CSAQRGDFGYTF. CDR3 nucleotides: TGCAGTGCCCAAAGGGGAGACTTCGGCTACACCTTC.

This clonotype came up a few times. V is TRBV2 and J is TRBJ1-2; D is undetermined. This CDR3 has 15 amino acids. Germline V gene data show CDR1 as SNHLY and CDR2 as FYNNEI. Trimming removed 8 bases at V and 4 bases at J, with 20 bases between. The CDR3 DNA follows: TGTGCCAGCGTCCCCCCAAAAATGTTACGCTATGGCTACACCTTC. Amino acids: CASVPPKMLRYGYTF.

This clonotype was recorded a few times. The chain has TRBV18 and TRBJ1-2, with D tentatively TRBD1 (5 bases). Trimming removed 10 bases at V and 8 bases at J, with 26 bases between. The CDR3 contains 15 residues. Germline CDR1 KGHSH, CDR2 LQKENI. The CDR3: CATLYGIPGRGGYTF. The CDR3 nucleotides are TGTGCCACCCTTTACGGTATTCCAGGGAGAGGAGGCTACACCTTC.

This chain connects TRBV5-6 to TRBJ2-1; D might be TRBD2 (6 bases). Per germline, CDR1 SGHDT and CDR2 YYEEEE. The CDR3 runs 15 residues. The germline V and J ends were trimmed by 3 bases and 10 bases, with 20 bases remaining between them. DNA for the CDR3: TGTGCCAGCAGCTGGACGTCGGGACTCCTGAGGGAGCAGTTCTTC. It specifies CASSWTSGLLREQFF.

This clonotype was counted between two and nine times. The rearrangement joins TRBV28 to TRBJ1-6; the match to TRBD1 covers 7 bases. The CDR3 has 14 amino acids. Losses at the gene ends were 5 bases for V and 10 bases for J; bases not matched to a gene: 8. Looked up from germline, CDR1 is MDHEN and CDR2 is SYDVKM. The CDR3 sequence: CASSIGGSRSPLHF. The CDR3 DNA is TGTGCCAGCAGTATAGGGGGCTCTAGGTCACCCCTCCACTTT.

This clonotype was counted between two and nine times. The chain combines TRBV19 with TRBJ1-2; D remains ambiguous. This CDR3 region has 17 residues. Trimming cost V 4 bases and J 0 bases, with 18 bases left between them. Germline CDR1 reads LNHDA; CDR2 reads SQIVND (reference sequence). CDR3 in DNA: TGTGCCAGTAGTACTCCTGGGAGCAGGCAATCTAACTATGGCTACACCTTC. It yields the protein CASSTPGSRQSNYGYTF.

This rearrangement joins TRBV5-1 to TRBJ1-2; 7 nucleotides agree with TRBD1. This CDR3 is built from 17 residues. The junction had 19 bases not matched to a gene; V was cut back by 3 bases and J by 8 bases. Per the germline V gene, CDR1 is SGHRS and CDR2 is YFSETQ. CDR3 residues: CASSSRGSGGDLWGYTF. DNA for the CDR3: TGCGCCAGCAGCTCACGAGGCTCAGGGGGAGATCTCTGGGGCTACACCTTC.

This clonotype was detected only a few times. The chain links TRBV28 to TRBJ1-1; D gene unclear. Between the trimmed V and J ends, which lost 3 bases and 1 base, there was a span of 3 bases. In germline, CDR1 is MDHEN, CDR2 SYDVKM. The CDR3 extends over 12 amino acids. CDR3 in amino acids: CASSLSNTEAFF. The CDR3 DNA sequence: TGTGCCAGCAGTTTGTCGAACACTGAAGCTTTCTTT. Full variable domain (rest looked up from reference TRBV28 and TRBJ1-1): DVKVTQSSRYLVKRTGEKVFLECVQDMDHENMFWYRQDPGLGLRLIYFSYDVKMKEKGDIPEGYSVSREKKERFSLILESASTNQTSMYLCASSLSNTEAFFGQGTRLTVV.

The V gene is TRBV20-1, the J gene TRBJ2-3; TRBD2 matches at 8 bases. The germline CDR1 and CDR2 sequences are DFQATT and SNEGSKA (reference sequence). This CDR3 is built from 15 residues. The J segment lost 4 bases and the V segment lost 0 bases, leaving 6 bases of the junction unmatched. The CDR3 loop reads CSAREVAGRADTQYF. CDR3 coding DNA: TGCAGTGCTAGAGAGGTAGCGGGACGGGCAGATACGCAGTATTTT.

V is TRBV20-1 and J is TRBJ1-2, with 7 bases aligning to TRBD1. The CDR3 has 16 amino acids. CDR1 DFQATT and CDR2 SNEGSKA come from the germline V gene (reference sequence). Germline trimming cut 0 bases from V and 3 bases from J; bases unmatched to any gene: 10. CDR3 nucleotides: TGCAGTGCTAGAGAAAGACAGGGAATGGTCGACTATGGCTACACCTTC. This translates into CSARERQGMVDYGYTF.

This clonotype came up once. V gene TRBV28 combines with J gene TRBJ2-1, with TRBD1 matching over 7 bases. This CDR3 comprises 14 residues. Germline V gene sequence: CDR1 MDHEN, CDR2 SYDVKM. Trimming cost V 5 bases and J 6 bases; bases outside gene matches: 7. The CDR3 sequence is CASSQDRVRNEQFF. DNA for the CDR3: TGTGCCAGCAGTCAAGACAGGGTTCGCAATGAGCAGTTCTTC. Full variable domain (rest looked up from reference TRBV28 and TRBJ2-1): DVKVTQSSRYLVKRTGEKVFLECVQDMDHENMFWYRQDPGLGLRLIYFSYDVKMKEKGDIPEGYSVSREKKERFSLILESASTNQTSMYLCASSQDRVRNEQFFGPGTRLTVL.

This chain joins TRBV7-2 and TRBJ2-2, with TRBD1 matching over 8 bases. CDR3 length equals 16 residues. V gave up 5 bases and J gave up 1 base; unmatched junction bases: 6. CDR1 SGHTA and CDR2 FQGNSA come from the germline V gene. The CDR3: CASSPGGRENTGELFF. Written as DNA, the CDR3 is TGTGCCAGCAGCCCAGGGGGCAGGGAGAACACCGGGGAGCTGTTTTTT.

V usage is TRBV15 and J usage is TRBJ1-1, with TRBD1 as a possible D gene (6 bases). The CDR3 runs 15 residues. Germline V lookup: CDR1 LNHNV, CDR2 YYDKDF (reference sequence). Trimming cost V 2 bases and J 4 bases, with 14 bases left between them. This CDR3 is CATSRPGGGGTEAFF. The CDR3 DNA reads TGTGCCACCAGCAGACCGGGGGGGGGCGGCACTGAAGCTTTCTTT.

The chain combines TRBV7-2 with TRBJ2-1; D is unresolved. The CDR3 is made up of 14 amino acids. Per germline, CDR1 SGHTA and CDR2 FQGNSA. V was trimmed by 5 bases and J by 7 bases, leaving 15 bases between them. The CDR3 DNA follows: TGTGCCAGCAGCCCTGGGCCACTATGGAATGAGCAGTTCTTC. Translation: CASSPGPLWNEQFF.

The gene calls are TRBV7-2 and TRBJ2-4; unclear D gene. The CDR3 covers 18 residues. Germline CDR1 reads SGHTA; CDR2 reads FQGNSA. The germline V and J ends were trimmed by 4 bases and 1 base, with 20 bases remaining between them. The CDR3 is CASSSVRDRGDAKNIQYF. The CDR3 DNA reads as TGTGCCAGCAGCTCCGTTAGGGATCGTGGGGATGCCAAAAACATTCAGTACTTC.

This clonotype was detected a few times. V is TRBV6-2 or TRBV6-3 and J is TRBJ2-4; D call uncertain. In germline, CDR1 is MNHEY, CDR2 SVGEGT. The ends were cut back, 2 bases at V and 6 bases at J, with 5 bases in the middle. The CDR3 is 12 residues long. CDR3 sequence reads: CASSYTSNIQYF. The CDR3 DNA follows: TGTGCCAGCAGTTACACTTCAAACATTCAGTACTTC.

The chain combines TRBV6-2 or TRBV6-3 with TRBJ1-5, with D possibly being TRBD1 (5 bases). This CDR3 contains 14 residues. Trimming left V 6 bases short and J 11 bases short, with 20 bases between. CDR1 MNHEY and CDR2 SVGEGT come from the germline V gene. CDR3 in DNA: TGTGCCAGCAGCGGACGGGGACTTATCGAAGCCCAGCATTTT. Protein sequence: CASSGRGLIEAQHF.

This clonotype was recorded a few times. The chain employs TRBV7-2 and TRBJ1-4; 10 bases are a match to TRBD1. The CDR3 totals 16 residues. Germline CDR1 and CDR2: SGHTA and FQGNSA. Losses at the gene ends were 2 bases for V and 8 bases for J; bases not matched to a gene: 8. The CDR3, as DNA: TGTGCCAGCAGCTTACAGACAGGGGGCATGAGGGAAAAACTGTTTTTT. Protein sequence: CASSLQTGGMREKLFF.

This clonotype has more than one count but fewer than ten. The chain uses TRBV20-1 and TRBJ2-3, with TRBD1 matching over 8 bases. The germline gives CDR1 DFQATT, CDR2 SNEGSKA (reference sequence). The V segment lost 6 bases and the J segment 4 bases; nucleotides outside the gene matches: 6. This CDR3 is 13 amino acids long. This CDR3 is CSAAGGAADTQYF. CDR3 bases: TGCAGTGCCGCAGGGGGCGCCGCAGATACGCAGTATTTT.

The chain carries TRBV7-2 and TRBJ1-1; tentative D call: TRBD1 (5 bases). This CDR3 region has 14 residues. CDR1 is SGHTA and CDR2 is FQGNSA in the germline V gene. V gave up 5 bases and J gave up 3 bases, with 13 bases separating them. The DNA for the CDR3 is TGTGCCAGCAGCCCGAGACAGACTTACACTGAAGCTTTCTTT. Its protein product is CASSPRQTYTEAFF. Based on the CDR3 plus reference TRBV7-2 and TRBJ1-1, the full variable domain is GAGVSQSPSNKVTEKGKDVELRCDPISGHTALYWYRQSLGQGLEFLIYFQGNSAPDKSGLPSDRFSAERTGGSVSTLTIQRTQQEDSAVYLCASSPRQTYTEAFFGQGTRLTVV.

The chain has TRBV6-1 and TRBJ2-3, with 7 positions matching TRBD1. CDR1 and CDR2 (germline): MNHNS, SASEGT. With 5 bases clipped from V and 3 bases from J, the junction kept 8 bases outside the gene matches. The CDR3 consists of 15 residues. The CDR3 DNA reads TGTGCCAGCAGTCGACTGAACAGGGGTACAGATACGCAGTATTTT. It is translated as CASSRLNRGTDTQYF.

This clonotype was detected a few times. This chain links TRBV6-1 with TRBJ1-5; no definite D call. This CDR3 spans 15 amino acids. CDR1 and CDR2 (germline): MNHNS, SASEGT. V was shortened by 8 bases and J by 3 bases, with 17 bases between the two germline ends. In DNA form, the CDR3 reads TGTGCCAGCGGCAGCCCCGGACCTCTCAATCAGCCCCAGCATTTT. Amino acid sequence: CASGSPGPLNQPQHF.

V usage is TRBV2 and J usage is TRBJ1-5; no clear D. Deletions cut 10 bases from V and 0 bases from J, with 10 bases between. Germline CDR1 reads SNHLY; CDR2 reads FYNNEI. This CDR3 comprises 13 residues. The CDR3 reads CATKGYSNQPQHF. The CDR3 nucleotides read TGTGCCACAAAGGGATATAGCAATCAGCCCCAGCATTTT.

V is TRBV20-1 and J is TRBJ2-1; D remains ambiguous. Trimming pared 6 bases from V and 0 bases from J, leaving 12 bases between. Germline values: CDR1 DFQATT, CDR2 SNEGSKA (reference sequence). This CDR3 comprises 14 residues. The CDR3 reads CSAPFVSSYNEQFF. CDR3 nucleotides: TGCAGTGCCCCCTTTGTGAGCTCCTACAATGAGCAGTTCTTC.

CDR3 residues: CASSWTGGNYGYTF. CDR3 in DNA: TGTGCCAGCTCTTGGACAGGGGGAAACTATGGCTACACCTTC. The chain carries TRBV12-3 or TRBV12-4 and TRBJ1-2; 10 positions agree with TRBD1. Trimming removed 8 bases from V and 2 bases from J; junction bases left unmatched: 5. The CDR3 runs to 14 residues.

A few counts support this clonotype. The V and J genes are TRBV10-1 and TRBJ1-2; 7 bases map to TRBD1. There are 16 residues in the CDR3. Trimming took 2 bases from V and 5 from J; bases not matched to a gene: 11. Germline values: CDR1 WNHNN, CDR2 SYGVQD (reference sequence). CDR3: CASSEDPAQGWYGYTF. The DNA for the CDR3 is TGCGCCAGCAGTGAGGACCCCGCACAGGGGTGGTATGGCTACACCTTC.

CDR3 bases: TGTGCCAGCAGCATTCCCCAGCGGGCGCACTACAATGAGCAGTTCTTC. It codes for CASSIPQRAHYNEQFF. The genes are TRBV7-8 and TRBJ2-1, with D tentatively TRBD2 (6 bases). This CDR3 has 16 residues. Trimming removed 5 bases at V and 3 bases at J, with 17 bases between. Germline assignment: CDR1 SGHVS and CDR2 FQNEAQ.

The genes are TRBV28 and TRBJ2-7, with TRBD1 matching 9 bases. The CDR3 extends over 15 amino acids. Germline V gene sequence: CDR1 MDHEN, CDR2 SYDVKM. Germline trimming cut 4 bases from V and 2 bases from J; bases unmatched to any gene: 6. The CDR3 nucleotides read TGTGCCAGCAGTTACCCCGGGACAGGGACCTACGAGCAGTACTTC. This translates into CASSYPGTGTYEQYF.